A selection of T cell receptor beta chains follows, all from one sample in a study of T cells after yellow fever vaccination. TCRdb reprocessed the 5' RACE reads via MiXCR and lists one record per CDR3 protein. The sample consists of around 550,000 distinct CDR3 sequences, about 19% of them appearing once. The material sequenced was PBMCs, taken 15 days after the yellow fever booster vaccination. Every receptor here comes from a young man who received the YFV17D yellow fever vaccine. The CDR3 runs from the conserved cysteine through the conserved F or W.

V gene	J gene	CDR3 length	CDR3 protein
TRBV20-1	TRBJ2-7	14	CSASFTGLANEQYF
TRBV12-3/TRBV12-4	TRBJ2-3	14	CASSPPSGSDTQYF
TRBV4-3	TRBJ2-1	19	CASSQALVAAGGSYNEQFF
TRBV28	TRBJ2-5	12	CASRRAGETQYF
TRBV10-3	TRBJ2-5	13	CAISGGRGETQYF
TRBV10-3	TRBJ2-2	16	CAIGAGGLSKPGELFF
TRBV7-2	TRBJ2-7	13	CASGLAGAYEQYF
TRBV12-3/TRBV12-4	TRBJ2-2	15	CASSFRQSNTGELFF
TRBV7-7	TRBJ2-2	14	CASSPIDRFGELFF
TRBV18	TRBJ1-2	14	CASSPPGGQGSYTF
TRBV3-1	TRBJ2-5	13	CASSPDLSETQYF
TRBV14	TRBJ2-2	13	CASSYFFTGELFF
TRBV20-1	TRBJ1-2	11	CSARAGAVLAF
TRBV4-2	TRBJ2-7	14	CASSSTSRGGEQYF